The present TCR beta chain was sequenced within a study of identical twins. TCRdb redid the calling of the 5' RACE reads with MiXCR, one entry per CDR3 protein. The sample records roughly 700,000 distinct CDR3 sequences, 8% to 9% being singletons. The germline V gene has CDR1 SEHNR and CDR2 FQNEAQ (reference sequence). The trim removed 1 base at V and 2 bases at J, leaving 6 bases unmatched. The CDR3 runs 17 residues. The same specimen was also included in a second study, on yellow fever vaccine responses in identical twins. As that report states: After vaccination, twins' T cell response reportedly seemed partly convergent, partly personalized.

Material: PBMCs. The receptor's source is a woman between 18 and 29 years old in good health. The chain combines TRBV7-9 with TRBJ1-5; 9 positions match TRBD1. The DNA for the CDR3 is TGTGCCAGCAGCTTAGGCCCGACAGGGGGAGGCAATCAGCCCCAGCATTTT. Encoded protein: CASSLGPTGGGNQPQHF.